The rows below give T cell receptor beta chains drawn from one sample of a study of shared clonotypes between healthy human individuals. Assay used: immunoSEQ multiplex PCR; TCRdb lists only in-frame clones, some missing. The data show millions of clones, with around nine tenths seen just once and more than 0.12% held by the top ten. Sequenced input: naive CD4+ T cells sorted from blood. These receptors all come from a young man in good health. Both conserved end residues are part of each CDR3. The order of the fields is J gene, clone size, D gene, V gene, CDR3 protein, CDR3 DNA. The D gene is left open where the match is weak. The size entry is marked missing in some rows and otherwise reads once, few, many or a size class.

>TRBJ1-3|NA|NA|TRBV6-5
CATSRGNTIYF
TGTGCCACCAGTCGCGGAAACACCATATATTTT
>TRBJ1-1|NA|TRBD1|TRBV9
CASSPRQGLNTEAFF
TGTGCCAGCAGCCCCCGACAGGGCCTGAACACTGAAGCTTTCTTT
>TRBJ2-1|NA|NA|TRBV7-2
CASGGTYNEQFF
TGTGCCAGCGGGGGGACTTACAATGAGCAGTTCTTC
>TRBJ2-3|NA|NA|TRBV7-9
CASSPRGTATDTQYF
TGTGCCAGCAGCCCGAGGGGGACGGCTACAGATACGCAGTATTTT
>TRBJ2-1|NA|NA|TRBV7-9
CASSLVPGAYNEQFF
TGTGCCAGCAGCTTAGTACCGGGAGCCTACAATGAGCAGTTCTTC
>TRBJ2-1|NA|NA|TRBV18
CASSPPGNGFTSEQFF
TGTGCCAGCTCACCACCGGGTAACGGATTTACTAGTGAGCAGTTCTTC
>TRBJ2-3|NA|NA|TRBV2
CASKVLILWDGEDTQYF
TGTGCCAGCAAAGTGCTTATCCTATGGGACGGGGAAGATACGCAGTATTTT
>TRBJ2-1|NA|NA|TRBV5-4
CASSLEQPYNEQFF
TGTGCCAGCAGCTTGGAACAGCCCTACAATGAGCAGTTCTTC
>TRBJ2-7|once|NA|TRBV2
CASFRGYEQYF
TGTGCCAGTTTCAGGGGTTACGAGCAGTACTTC
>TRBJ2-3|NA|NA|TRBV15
CATRASLGWQDTQYF
TGTGCCACCAGAGCTTCCTTGGGATGGCAAGATACGCAGTATTTT
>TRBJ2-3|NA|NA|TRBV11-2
CASSLDLGPADTQYF
TGTGCCAGCAGCTTAGATCTCGGTCCGGCGGATACGCAGTATTTT
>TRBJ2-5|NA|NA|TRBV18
CASSPVGGSETQYF
TGTGCCAGCTCACCCGTCGGGGGCTCAGAGACCCAGTACTTC
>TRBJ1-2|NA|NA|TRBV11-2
CASSLTSYGYTF
TGTGCCAGCAGCTTGACGTCCTATGGCTACACCTTC
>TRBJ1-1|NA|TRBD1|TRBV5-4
CASRKGTAAENTEAFF
TGTGCCAGCAGGAAGGGGACAGCGGCGGAGAACACTGAAGCTTTCTTT
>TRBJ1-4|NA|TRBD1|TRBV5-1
CASSLVPGGAGTNEKLFF
TGCGCCAGCAGCTTGGTCCCAGGGGGCGCGGGAACTAATGAAAAACTGTTTTTT
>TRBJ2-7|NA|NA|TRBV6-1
CASKTILYEQYF
TGTGCCAGCAAGACTATTTTATACGAGCAGTACTTC
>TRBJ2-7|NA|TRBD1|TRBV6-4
CASSDQGQDKGYEQYF
TGTGCCAGCAGTGACCAGGGACAGGACAAGGGGTACGAGCAGTACTTC
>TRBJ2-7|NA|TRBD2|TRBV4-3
CASSQDWASGYEQYF
TGCGCCAGCAGCCAAGATTGGGCTAGCGGATACGAGCAGTACTTC
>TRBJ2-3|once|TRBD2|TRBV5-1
CASSQTSAGSTDTQYF
TGCGCCAGCAGCCAGACTAGCGCAGGAAGCACAGATACGCAGTATTTT
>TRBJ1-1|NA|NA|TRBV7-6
CASSASPGGGTEAFF
TGTGCCAGCAGCGCCAGTCCTGGGGGTGGCACTGAAGCTTTCTTT
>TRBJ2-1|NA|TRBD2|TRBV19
CASSAQLAGRQFF
TGTGCCAGTAGTGCCCAACTAGCGGGAAGGCAGTTCTTC
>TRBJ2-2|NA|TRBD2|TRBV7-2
CASRPRGLAGSGELFF
TGTGCCAGCAGACCAAGGGGACTAGCGGGGTCCGGGGAGCTGTTTTTT
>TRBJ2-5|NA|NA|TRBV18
CASSPLASQETQYF
TGTGCCAGCTCACCCCTAGCGAGCCAAGAGACCCAGTACTTC
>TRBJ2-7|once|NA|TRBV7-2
CASSLVGGIYEQYF
TGTGCCAGCAGCTTAGTGGGTGGTATCTACGAGCAGTACTTC
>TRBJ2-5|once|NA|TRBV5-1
CASQIEETQYF
TGCGCCAGCCAGATTGAAGAGACCCAGTACTTC
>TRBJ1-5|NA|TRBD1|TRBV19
CASNPKTGTGLWGNQPQHF
TGTGCCAGTAATCCAAAAACCGGGACAGGACTTTGGGGCAATCAGCCCCAGCATTTT
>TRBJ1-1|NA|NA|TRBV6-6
CAVSDQMNTEAFF
TGTGCTGTGTCGGACCAAATGAACACTGAAGCTTTCTTT
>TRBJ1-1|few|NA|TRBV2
CASSDRLDVAFF
TGTGCCAGCAGTGATCGCCTCGATGTAGCTTTCTTT
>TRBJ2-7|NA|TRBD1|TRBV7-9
CASSLGQGNSYEQYF
TGTGCCAGCAGCTTGGGACAGGGGAACTCCTACGAGCAGTACTTC
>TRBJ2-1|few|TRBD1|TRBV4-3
CASSQEAQGNEQFF
TGCGCCAGCAGCCAAGAAGCACAGGGGAATGAGCAGTTCTTC
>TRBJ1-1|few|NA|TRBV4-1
CASSQLQLNTEAFF
TGCGCCAGCAGCCAACTTCAGCTGAACACTGAAGCTTTCTTT
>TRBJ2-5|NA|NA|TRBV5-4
CASSAATREETQYF
TGTGCCAGCAGCGCGGCAACTAGGGAAGAGACCCAGTACTTC
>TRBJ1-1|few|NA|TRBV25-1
CASSDPRGLNTEAFF
TGTGCCAGCAGTGACCCGCGGGGGCTGAACACTGAAGCTTTCTTT
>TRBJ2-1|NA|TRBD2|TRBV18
CASSPGTSGYNEQFF
TGTGCCAGCTCACCAGGGACTAGCGGTTACAATGAGCAGTTCTTC
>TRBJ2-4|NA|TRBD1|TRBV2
CASSEGTGVKNIQYF
TGTGCCAGCAGTGAAGGGACAGGGGTCAAAAACATTCAGTACTTC
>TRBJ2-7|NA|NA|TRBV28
CASSLPSIYEQYF
TGTGCCAGCAGTTTACCCTCGATCTACGAGCAGTACTTC
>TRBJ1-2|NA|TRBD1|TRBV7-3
CASSLTLVGTEGDGYTF
TGTGCCAGCAGCTTAACGCTGGTCGGGACAGAGGGTGATGGCTACACCTTC
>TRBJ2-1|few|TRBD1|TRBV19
CASRPTGEYNEQFF
TGTGCCAGTAGACCGACAGGGGAGTACAATGAGCAGTTCTTC
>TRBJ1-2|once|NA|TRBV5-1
CASSLAGDSYGYTF
TGCGCCAGCAGCTTGGCAGGGGATAGCTATGGCTACACCTTC
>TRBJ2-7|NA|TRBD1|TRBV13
CASSLGDRASYEQYF
TGTGCCAGCAGCTTAGGGGACAGGGCGTCCTACGAGCAGTACTTC
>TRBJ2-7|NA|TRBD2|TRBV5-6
CASSLIAGGPPFSREQYF
TGTGCCAGCAGCCTCATAGCGGGGGGGCCCCCCTTTTCGAGAGAGCAGTACTTC
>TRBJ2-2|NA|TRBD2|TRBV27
CASSLKGLAGAENTGELFF
TGTGCCAGCAGTTTGAAGGGACTAGCGGGGGCCGAGAACACCGGGGAGCTGTTTTTT
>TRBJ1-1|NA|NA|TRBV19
CASSKGPADTEAFF
TGTGCCAGTAGTAAGGGCCCAGCGGACACTGAAGCTTTCTTT
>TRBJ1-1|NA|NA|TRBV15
CATSRGPEGEAFF
TGTGCCACCAGCAGGGGGCCAGAAGGCGAAGCTTTCTTT
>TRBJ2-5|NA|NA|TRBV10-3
CAISESWEGGQETQYF
TGTGCCATCAGTGAGTCATGGGAAGGGGGCCAAGAGACCCAGTACTTC
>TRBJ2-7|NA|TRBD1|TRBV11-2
CASSSPSGTGVYEQYF
TGTGCCAGCAGCTCCCCCAGTGGGACAGGGGTTTACGAGCAGTACTTC
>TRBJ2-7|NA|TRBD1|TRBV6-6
CASSRDRAEYEQYF
TGTGCCAGCAGCCGGGACAGGGCAGAGTACGAGCAGTACTTC
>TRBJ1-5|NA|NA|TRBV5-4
CAPPEGRRSNQPQHF
TGTGCCCCCCCCGAAGGGAGGAGAAGCAATCAGCCCCAGCATTTT
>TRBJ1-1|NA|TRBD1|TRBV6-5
CASRQGRGLNTEAFF
TGTGCCAGCAGACAAGGGAGGGGGCTAAACACTGAAGCTTTCTTT
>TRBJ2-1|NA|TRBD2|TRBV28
CASSPLAGGLGANEQFF
TGTGCCAGCTCCCCCCTAGCGGGGGGGCTTGGAGCCAATGAGCAGTTCTTC